This paragraph reports one TCR beta chain. Antigen: not known. The record originates from a study of cytomegalovirus exposure and HLA in healthy donors. Broader study findings: Equally common other TCR beta chains were less clonally expanded than HLA-associated ones, a later analysis found. It was assumed in the presence/absence analyses that sequencing depth was roughly uniform across donors.

The CDR3 has 14 residues. With 1 base clipped from V and 5 bases from J, the junction kept 0 bases outside the gene matches. Germline lookup yields CDR1 SGHRS and CDR2 YFSETQ. In the PCR, 60 Vbeta and 13 Jbeta primers were used. Sequencing was performed with immunoSEQ multiplex PCR; in TCRdb, only in-frame clones are kept and a portion is missing. The sample shows over 90,000 clones, roughly three fifths of them seen only once. V usage is TRBV5-1 and J usage is TRBJ2-3; 11 bases are a match to TRBD2. The receptor was derived from a human donor in good health. Sequencing was performed on PBMCs. The CDR3 loop reads CASSLTSGRDTQYF. CDR3 sequence (DNA): TGCGCCAGCAGCTTGACTAGCGGGAGAGATACGCAGTATTTT.